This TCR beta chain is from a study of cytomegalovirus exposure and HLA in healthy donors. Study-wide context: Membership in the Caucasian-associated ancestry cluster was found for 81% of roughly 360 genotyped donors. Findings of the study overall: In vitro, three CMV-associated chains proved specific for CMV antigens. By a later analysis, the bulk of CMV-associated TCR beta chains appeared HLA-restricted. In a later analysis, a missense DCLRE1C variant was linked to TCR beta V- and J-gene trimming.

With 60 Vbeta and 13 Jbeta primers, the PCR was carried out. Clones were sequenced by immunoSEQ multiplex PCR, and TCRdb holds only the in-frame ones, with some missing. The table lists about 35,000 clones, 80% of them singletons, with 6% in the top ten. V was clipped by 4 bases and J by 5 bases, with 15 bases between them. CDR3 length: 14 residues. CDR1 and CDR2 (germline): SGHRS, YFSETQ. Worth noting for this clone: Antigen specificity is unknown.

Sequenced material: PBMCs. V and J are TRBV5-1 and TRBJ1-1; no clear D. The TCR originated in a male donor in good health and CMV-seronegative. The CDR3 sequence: CASSTNTGWTEAFF. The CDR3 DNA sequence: TGCGCCAGCAGCACTAATACCGGGTGGACTGAAGCTTTCTTT.